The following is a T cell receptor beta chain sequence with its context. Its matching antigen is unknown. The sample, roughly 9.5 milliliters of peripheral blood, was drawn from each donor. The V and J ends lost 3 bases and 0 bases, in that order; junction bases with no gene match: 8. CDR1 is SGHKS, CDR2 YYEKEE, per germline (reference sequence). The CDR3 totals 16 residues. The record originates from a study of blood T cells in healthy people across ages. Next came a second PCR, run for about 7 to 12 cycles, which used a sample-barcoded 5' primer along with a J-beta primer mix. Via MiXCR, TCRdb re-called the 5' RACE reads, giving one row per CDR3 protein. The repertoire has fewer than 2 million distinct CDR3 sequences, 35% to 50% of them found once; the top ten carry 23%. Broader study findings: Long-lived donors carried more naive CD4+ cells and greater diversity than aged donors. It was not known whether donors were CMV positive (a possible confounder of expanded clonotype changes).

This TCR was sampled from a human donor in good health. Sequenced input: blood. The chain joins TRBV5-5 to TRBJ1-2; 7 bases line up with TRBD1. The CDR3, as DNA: TGTGCCAGCAGCTACCACGGGACAGAAACTAACTATGGCTACACCTTC. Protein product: CASSYHGTETNYGYTF.